A selection of T cell receptor beta chains follows, all from one sample in a study of spatial heterogeneity in lung cancer. One entry per CDR3 protein results from TCRdb running MiXCR on the 5' RACE reads. The data show some 4,900 distinct CDR3 sequences, about a sixth seen once. Source: PBMCs, taken at surgery. The receptor source for this set is a male donor with early-stage non-small cell lung cancer. The CDR3 runs from the conserved cysteine through the conserved F or W. The D gene is left open where the match is weak. The size field is filled for only some rows; it gives once, few, many or a size class.

v_call	clone_size	d_call	cdr3_length	j_call	cdr3_nt	cdr3_aa
TRBV11-2	medium-sized	-	14	TRBJ2-5	TGTGCCAGCAACCCCGGGCTAGCGCGAGAGACCCAGTACTTC	CASNPGLARETQYF
TRBV21-1	medium-sized	-	15	TRBJ1-5	TGTGCCAGCAGCAAAGCTGACAGGGGCGATCAGCCCCAGCATTTT	CASSKADRGDQPQHF
TRBV20-1	-	-	14	TRBJ1-1	TGCAGTGCTAGAGATCTCGGGGCGAACACTGAAGCTTTCTTT	CSARDLGANTEAFF
TRBV10-3	few	TRBD1	16	TRBJ1-6	TGTGCCATCAGTGACCGGGACAGGGGGCCTGGTTCACCCCTCCACTTT	CAISDRDRGPGSPLHF
TRBV12-3/TRBV12-4	few	TRBD1	14	TRBJ1-5	TGTGCCAGCAAACGGACGCAGGGGGATCAGCCCCAGCATTTT	CASKRTQGDQPQHF
TRBV7-6	-	TRBD2	16	TRBJ2-1	TGTGCCAGCAGCGCGCAGACTAGTGGGGGGGGCAATGAGCAGTTCTTC	CASSAQTSGGGNEQFF
TRBV7-8	once	-	15	TRBJ2-3	TGTGCCAGCAGCTTAGCGGATACTAGCACAGATACGCAGTATTTT	CASSLADTSTDTQYF
TRBV7-3	-	-	14	TRBJ2-7	TGTGCCAGCAGCTTAGGTCGGCCCCCGGGCGAGCAGTACTTC	CASSLGRPPGEQYF
TRBV20-1	-	-	15	TRBJ2-4	TGCAGTGCTAGCCGACAGGCGGGGGCCAAAAACGTTCAGTACTTC	CSASRQAGAKNVQYF
TRBV18	medium-sized	TRBD2	16	TRBJ2-1	TGTGCCAGCTCACCATTACAGCGGGGCTCCTACAATGAGCAGTTCTTC	CASSPLQRGSYNEQFF
TRBV2	few	-	15	TRBJ1-5	TGTGCCAGCAGTAATGGACAGAGCTACAATCAGCCCCAGCATTTT	CASSNGQSYNQPQHF
TRBV7-9	medium-sized	-	13	TRBJ2-3	TGTGCCAGCAGCTTAGTAGGTGTAGATACGCAGTATTTT	CASSLVGVDTQYF
TRBV5-1	-	-	15	TRBJ2-7	TGCGCCAGCAGCTTGGCAACAGGGCACACCTACGAGCAGTACTTC	CASSLATGHTYEQYF
TRBV6-5	medium-sized	-	13	TRBJ1-2	TGTGCCAGCAGCCCGGGCCCCGCATATGGCTACACCTTC	CASSPGPAYGYTF
TRBV5-6	-	TRBD2	14	TRBJ2-7	TGTGCCAGCAGCGGGGGGGAGGTAACGGTGGAGGAGTACTTC	CASSGGEVTVEEYF
TRBV7-9	medium-sized	-	12	TRBJ2-3	TGTGCCGCTGGGGTTACCACAGATACGCAGTATTTT	CAAGVTTDTQYF
TRBV9	medium-sized	-	16	TRBJ1-2	TGTGCCAGCAGCGGCCCCTCAGGGGATGGTACGATAGGCTACACCTTC	CASSGPSGDGTIGYTF